This is a list of T cell receptor beta chains from one sample in a study of shared clonotypes between healthy human individuals. Assay used: immunoSEQ multiplex PCR; TCRdb lists only in-frame clones, some missing. Among about 92,000 clones listed, about 70% were seen once. Sequences were obtained from memory CD8+ T cells sorted from blood. The receptors shown here come from a man aged 30 to 45 in good health. CDR3s include the opening cysteine and the closing phenylalanine or tryptophan. D genes are given only for firm matches. Expanded clones are given a class, and other clones once, few, many or no size at all.

>TRBJ2-1|-|TRBV6-1|many
CASSESSYNEQFF
TGTGCCAGCAGTGAGAGCTCCTACAATGAGCAGTTCTTC
>TRBJ2-7|-|TRBV15|-
CATSRGISYEQYF
TGTGCCACCAGCAGGGGAATTTCCTACGAGCAGTACTTC
>TRBJ2-1|-|TRBV28|few
CASLYESKLSLENNEQFF
TGTGCCAGCCTATATGAGTCCAAGCTTTCCCTCGAAAACAATGAGCAGTTCTTC
>TRBJ2-6|-|TRBV5-4|-
CASSLGGSAGANVLTF
TGTGCCAGCAGCTTGGGTGGGTCGGCTGGGGCCAACGTCCTGACTTTC
>TRBJ1-2|-|TRBV27|-
CASRLTGLVGGYTF
TGTGCCAGCAGATTGACAGGTCTTGTGGGCGGCTACACCTTC
>TRBJ2-7|TRBD1|TRBV10-2|-
CASLDRATYEQYF
TGCGCCAGCTTGGACAGGGCAACCTACGAGCAGTACTTC
>TRBJ2-3|-|TRBV19|-
CASSEGLRADTQYF
TGTGCCAGTAGTGAGGGACTTCGAGCAGATACGCAGTATTTT
>TRBJ2-7|-|TRBV5-4|-
CASSWTGSYEQYF
TGTGCCAGCAGCTGGACGGGAAGCTACGAGCAGTACTTC
>TRBJ1-4|-|TRBV29-1|-
CSVEPGPWGGKLFF
TGCAGCGTTGAACCGGGTCCATGGGGAGGAAAACTGTTTTTT
>TRBJ2-3|TRBD2|TRBV27|-
CASGTRVSQYTDTQYF
TGTGCCAGCGGGACTAGAGTTTCCCAATACACAGATACGCAGTATTTT
>TRBJ2-2|-|TRBV14|few
CASSHPPGRQNTGELFF
TGTGCCAGCAGCCATCCGCCGGGACGGCAGAACACCGGGGAGCTGTTTTTT
>TRBJ2-7|-|TRBV28|-
CASSRGERAYEQYF
TGTGCCAGCAGCCGAGGCGAGAGGGCCTACGAGCAGTACTTC
>TRBJ1-3|TRBD1|TRBV15|once
CATRQGTAGNTIYF
TGTGCCACCAGGCAGGGGACAGCAGGAAACACCATATATTTT
>TRBJ2-3|TRBD2|TRBV7-9|-
CASSFVAGGTDTQYF
TGTGCCAGCAGCTTCGTAGCGGGAGGGACAGATACGCAGTATTTT
>TRBJ2-3|TRBD2|TRBV5-1|many
CASCSSGRVEDTQYF
TGCGCCAGCTGCTCAAGCGGGAGAGTGGAAGATACGCAGTATTTT
>TRBJ2-1|TRBD1|TRBV5-6|once
CASSYGTGLNEQFF
TGTGCCAGCAGCTATGGGACAGGTTTGAATGAGCAGTTCTTC
>TRBJ2-1|-|TRBV4-3|once
CASSLLFPSAEQFF
TGCGCCAGCAGCCTTCTCTTCCCCAGCGCTGAGCAGTTCTTC
>TRBJ2-7|-|TRBV5-1|few
CASSLQGLSYEQYF
TGCGCCAGCAGCTTGCAGGGACTCTCCTACGAGCAGTACTTC
>TRBJ2-1|-|TRBV5-8|-
CASSLSFGRAHNEQFF
TGTGCCAGCAGCTTGTCCTTTGGGCGGGCCCACAATGAGCAGTTCTTC
>TRBJ2-1|-|TRBV19|-
CASSREVVQFF
TGTGCCAGTAGTAGGGAGGTTGTGCAGTTCTTC
>TRBJ2-1|-|TRBV6-6|-
CASSYPSGGTNEQFF
TGTGCCAGCAGTTACCCCAGTGGCGGGACCAATGAGCAGTTCTTC
>TRBJ2-3|-|TRBV11-2|-
CASSPTLWDTARDTQYF
TGTGCCAGCAGCCCGACCCTCTGGGATACCGCACGGGATACGCAGTATTTT
>TRBJ2-1|-|TRBV9|-
CASSVVSSSYNEQFF
TGTGCCAGCAGCGTAGTGTCGAGCTCCTACAATGAGCAGTTCTTC
>TRBJ2-2|-|TRBV11-2|-
CASSLSPGQSRELFF
TGTGCCAGCAGCTTAAGTCCGGGTCAGTCCCGGGAGCTGTTTTTT
>TRBJ2-7|TRBD1|TRBV2|-
CASTEDRGSSYEQYF
TGTGCCAGCACCGAAGACAGGGGGTCCTCCTACGAGCAGTACTTC
>TRBJ2-2|TRBD2|TRBV27|-
CASSFSGTSAFANTGELFF
TGTGCCAGCAGTTTCTCCGGGACTAGCGCGTTCGCGAACACCGGGGAGCTGTTTTTT
>TRBJ2-2|-|TRBV6-6|once
CASSYSTPAGELFF
TGTGCCAGCAGTTACTCGACTCCGGCCGGGGAGCTGTTTTTT
>TRBJ2-2|TRBD2|TRBV5-6|-
CASSSLPGLASGELFF
TGTGCCAGCAGCTCACTTCCGGGACTAGCTTCCGGGGAGCTGTTTTTT
>TRBJ2-7|-|TRBV6-1|many
CAIRDLSYEQYF
TGTGCCATCAGGGATCTATCCTACGAGCAGTACTTC
>TRBJ1-2|-|TRBV27|-
CASSLSQYYGYTF
TGTGCCAGCAGTTTATCCCAGTACTATGGCTACACCTTC
>TRBJ2-7|-|TRBV5-1|-
CASSLTGSSYEQYF
TGCGCCAGCAGTCTCACAGGGAGCTCCTACGAGCAGTACTTC